Presented here are 14 T cell receptor beta chains from one specimen sequenced in a study of shared clonotypes between healthy human individuals. Generated by immunoSEQ multiplex PCR, the TCRdb table keeps only in-frame clones and is missing some. The sample has approximately 500,000 clones; 78% are singletons. The sample consisted of PBMCs. The receptor source for this set is a woman in her 40s in good health. Some clones in this sample may be carry-over from other donors' samples.

A remark on this clone: One junction end disagrees with the germline gene, perhaps due to a read error. The chain joins TRBV27 to TRBJ2-7, with D hard to call. Germline values: CDR1 MNHEY, CDR2 SMNVEV (reference sequence). The CDR3 loop spans 14 amino acids. The CDR3 spells CASSLVGSSHEQYF. DNA for the CDR3: TGTGCCAGCAGTTTAGTCGGCAGCTCCCACGAGCAGTACTTC.

The chain is built from TRBV5-4 and TRBJ2-5; D is unresolved. Germline loops: CDR1 SGHNT, CDR2 YYREEE (reference sequence). Trimming removed 0 bases at V and 11 bases at J, with 14 bases between. The CDR3 extends over 13 amino acids. The CDR3 region has the DNA TGTGCCAGCAGCTTGGGAGGTGTGGCGGAGCAGTACTTC. Protein sequence: CASSLGGVAEQYF. The entire variable domain, with the rest obtained from reference TRBV5-4 and TRBJ2-5, is as follows: ETGVTQSPTHLIKTRGQQVTLRCSSQSGHNTVSWYQQALGQGPQFIFQYYREEENGRGNFPPRFSGLQFPNYSSELNVNALELDDSALYLCASSLGGVAEQYFGPGTRLLVL.

This chain links TRBV6-6 with TRBJ2-1, with D possibly TRBD1 on 5 matching bases. The CDR3 consists of 15 residues. CDR1 and CDR2 (germline): MNHNY, SVGAGI (reference sequence). Trimming shortened V by 6 bases and J by 4 bases, and 16 bases separated the two germline ends. CDR3 residues: CASRLTGQTYNEQFF. The CDR3 coding sequence is TGTGCCAGCAGACTAACCGGACAAACGTACAATGAGCAGTTCTTC.

As to this clone: Additional DNA sequences in this sample encode the identical CDR3. The chain carries TRBV30 and TRBJ2-7; TRBD1 is a possible D gene (5 bases). The CDR3 sequence is 12 residues long. The V gene's germline CDR1 is GTSNPN and CDR2 SVGIG (reference sequence). Trimming removed 2 bases from V and 0 bases from J, with 5 bases in between. CDR3 nucleotide sequence: TGTGCCTGGAGTAGGGGCTCCTACGAGCAGTACTTC. It is translated as CAWSRGSYEQYF.

This clone was recorded once. The chain has TRBV4-3 and TRBJ2-3; 9 bases line up with TRBD2. The length of the CDR3 is 16 residues. Trimming took 3 bases from V and 5 from J; bases not matched to a gene: 9. Germline-derived CDR1 and CDR2 are LGHNA and YSLEER. As DNA, the CDR3 is TGCGCCAGCAGCCAGTGGCTAGCGGGATGGGTAGATACGCAGTATTTT. It is translated as CASSQWLAGWVDTQYF.

The V call is TRBV21-1, the J call TRBJ2-1. TRBV21-1 is assigned pseudogene status. The CDR3 is 14 residues long. The chain's CDR3 is CASSKARPCNEQFF. The CDR3 region has the DNA TGTGCCAGCAGCAAAGCTAGGCCCTGCAATGAGCAGTTCTTC.

The gene calls are TRBV11-2 and TRBJ2-5; 10 nucleotides agree with TRBD2. Germline CDR1 SGHAT, CDR2 FQNNGV. With V trimmed by 3 bases and J by 3 bases, 4 bases remained unmatched. The CDR3 loop spans 15 amino acids. CDR3 bases: TGTGCCAGCAGCTTTTACCTAGCGGGAGAAGAGACCCAGTACTTC. This encodes CASSFYLAGEETQYF.

A note on this clone: This sample includes further DNA sequences coding for the same CDR3. This sequence joins TRBV10-3 and TRBJ2-2; possibly TRBD2 for D (6 bases). Germline values: CDR1 ENHRY, CDR2 SYGVKD. The V end lost 4 bases, the J end lost 1 base, and 10 bases lay between the germline ends. The CDR3 is 15 amino acids. The CDR3 nucleotides are TGTGCCATCAGTGGCGGGGTCGGGAACACCGGGGAGCTGTTTTTT. Protein sequence: CAISGGVGNTGELFF.

This rearrangement joins TRBV21-1 to TRBJ2-6; the D call of TRBD2 is as the table states it, not checked on the DNA. TRBV21-1 is recorded as a pseudogene. CDR3 length equals 16 residues. The CDR3 sequence: CASSSQSSSGANVLTF. The CDR3 region has the DNA TGTGCCAGCAGCAGTCAATCTAGCTCTGGGGCCAACGTCCTGACTTTC.

The chain employs TRBV28 and TRBJ2-7; D is possibly TRBD2 (5 bases). Trimming pared 6 bases from V and 5 bases from J, leaving 20 bases between. The CDR3 covers 15 residues. Germline CDR1 is MDHEN and CDR2 is SYDVKM. CDR3 sequence: CASSSPRTARDEQYF. CDR3 nucleotide sequence: TGTGCCAGCAGCTCCCCTCGAACAGCGAGGGACGAGCAGTACTTC.

The V and J genes are TRBV11-3 and TRBJ2-1; 12 bases are shared with TRBD2. The CDR3 extends over 14 amino acids. From germline, CDR1 is SGHNT and CDR2 YENEEA. V trimming: 4 bases; J trimming: 8 bases; junction bases outside the gene matches: 3. This CDR3 reads CASSSRLAGDEQFF. In DNA form, the CDR3 reads TGTGCCAGCAGCTCCAGACTAGCGGGAGATGAGCAGTTCTTC. Based on the CDR3 plus reference TRBV11-3 and TRBJ2-1, the full variable domain is EAGVVQSPRYKIIEKKQPVAFWCNPISGHNTLYWYLQNLGQGPELLIRYENEEAVDDSQLPKDRFSAERLKGVDSTLKIQPAELGDSAVYLCASSSRLAGDEQFFGPGTRLTVL.

This chain joins TRBV30 and TRBJ2-7, with TRBD1 identical over 7 bases. J lost 3 bases, V lost 1 base, and 9 bases had no gene match. Germline-derived CDR1 and CDR2 are GTSNPN and SVGIG (reference sequence). The CDR3 totals 15 residues. The CDR3: CAWSAKTGKHYEQYF. CDR3 DNA sequence: TGTGCCTGGAGTGCTAAGACAGGGAAACACTACGAGCAGTACTTC.

This rearrangement joins TRBV15 to TRBJ2-3, with 12 bases identical to TRBD2. Unmatched junction bases numbered 5, after V lost 3 bases and J lost 4 bases. The CDR3 totals 16 residues. Germline CDR1 LNHNV, CDR2 YYDKDF (reference sequence). For the CDR3, the DNA is TGTGCCACCAGCAGGTCCGGGACTAGCGGGCCAGATACGCAGTATTTT. Its translation is CATSRSGTSGPDTQYF.

V gene TRBV27 combines with J gene TRBJ2-2, with D tentatively TRBD2 (6 bases). This CDR3 region has 15 residues. Trimming took off 3 bases at V and 5 bases at J, with 13 bases between the two ends. Germline V CDR1 and CDR2: MNHEY, SMNVEV (reference sequence). The CDR3 sequence is CASSFSLGGTGELFF. The CDR3 DNA sequence: TGTGCCAGCAGTTTCTCCCTCGGGGGAACCGGGGAGCTGTTTTTT.